The rows below give T cell receptor beta chains drawn from one sample of a study of molecular identifiers for immune sequencing clone quantification. TCRdb re-called the PCR reads through MiXCR, storing one row per CDR3 protein. The sample shows approximately 500,000 distinct CDR3 sequences, over 20% of them seen only once. The specimen was naive CD8+ T cells from blood, with Jurkat cell RNA spiked in. The receptors stem from a human donor in good health. Some libraries in this study had Jurkat cell RNA spiked in. CDR3s include the opening cysteine and the closing phenylalanine or tryptophan. The D gene is left open where the match is weak. Some rows have no size entry. The others give once, few or many, or a class for an expanded clone.

>few|TRBJ2-1|TRBD2|TRBV6-6
TGTGCCAGCAGTTACTCTGGGGGAGGGCCCTATGAGCAGTTCTTC
CASSYSGGGPYEQFF
>many|TRBJ1-5|NA|TRBV12-3/TRBV12-4
TGTGCCAGCAGCTCGACAGCTAATAGCAATCAGCCCCAGCATTTT
CASSSTANSNQPQHF
>NA|TRBJ2-3|NA|TRBV5-6
TGTGCCAGCAGCGGAGGGGGGGCCGTCACAGATACGCAGTATTTT
CASSGGGAVTDTQYF
>many|TRBJ1-3|NA|TRBV29-1
TGCAGCGTTACGGACAGAAACGGGGGAAACACCATATATTTT
CSVTDRNGGNTIYF
>few|TRBJ2-3|NA|TRBV7-9
TGTGCCAGCAGGGACGGACTCACAGATACGCAGTATTTT
CASRDGLTDTQYF
>NA|TRBJ2-3|TRBD1|TRBV9
TGTGCCAGCAGCACACGGACAGGTGCTAGCACAGATACGCAGTATTTT
CASSTRTGASTDTQYF
>NA|TRBJ2-7|TRBD2|TRBV27
TGTGCCAGAAGTTCGGGGACTAGCGGGGTCTCGGTGCAGTACTTC
CARSSGTSGVSVQYF
>NA|TRBJ2-3|TRBD2|TRBV6-5
TGTGCCAGCAGTTCATCGACTAGCGGATTCACAGATACGCAGTATTTT
CASSSSTSGFTDTQYF
>NA|TRBJ2-7|NA|TRBV1
TGCACCAGCAGCCAGAGGACTAGCGGGACCCACCACGAGCAGTACTTC
CTSSQRTSGTHHEQYF
>many|TRBJ1-4|NA|TRBV20-1
TGCAGTGCTAGAGATCGGGATGAAAAACTGTTTTTT
CSARDRDEKLFF
>many|TRBJ1-5|NA|TRBV12-3/TRBV12-4
TGTGCCAGCAGTACAGGTTGGACCACAGGTCAGCCCCAGCATTTT
CASSTGWTTGQPQHF
>many|TRBJ1-5|NA|TRBV19
TGTGCCAGTTCTACTGGCAATCAGCCCCAGCATTTT
CASSTGNQPQHF
>few|TRBJ1-5|TRBD1|TRBV6-2/TRBV6-3
TGTGCCAGTCAGACAGGGTTAAGCAATCAGCCCCAGCATTTT
CASQTGLSNQPQHF
>many|TRBJ1-1|TRBD1|TRBV28
TGTGCCAGCAGTTTACCTGGGGACAGAGAGAACACTGAAGCTTTCTTT
CASSLPGDRENTEAFF
>many|TRBJ2-7|TRBD1|TRBV7-9
TGTGCCAGCAGCTCACGACAGGGTCGGTACGAGCAGTACTTC
CASSSRQGRYEQYF
>few|TRBJ2-5|TRBD2|TRBV5-5
TGTGCCAGCTCCCTAGCGGGGTCGTACCAAGAGACCCAGTACTTC
CASSLAGSYQETQYF
>NA|TRBJ1-1|TRBD1|TRBV6-2/TRBV6-3
TGTGCCAGCGGTATGGGACAGGGGTTCACTGAAGCTTTCTTT
CASGMGQGFTEAFF
>many|TRBJ2-3|TRBD2|TRBV20-1
TGCAGTGCTAGAGATGAGCGGGGGAGCGGGACAGATACGCAGTATTTT
CSARDERGSGTDTQYF
>NA|TRBJ1-1|TRBD1|TRBV5-6
TGTGCCAGCAGCCCGTACAGGGGGCGCCTCACTGAAGCTTTCTTT
CASSPYRGRLTEAFF
>once|TRBJ2-4|NA|TRBV28
TGTGCCAGCAGTCTAGGACCGGGAGAGATACTAGCCAAAAACATTCAGTACTTC
CASSLGPGEILAKNIQYF
>NA|TRBJ1-3|TRBD1|TRBV5-1
TGCGCCAGCAGCTTAACCGGGACAGTAAAGGGCCCTGGAAACACCATATATTTT
CASSLTGTVKGPGNTIYF
>many|TRBJ2-1|TRBD2|TRBV9
TGTGCCAGCAGCGTAGGTCGTCTAGCGGGGGGGCTAAGCTCCTACAATGAGCAGTTCTTC
CASSVGRLAGGLSSYNEQFF
>NA|TRBJ1-1|NA|TRBV30
TGTGCCTGGACCGTGGACTACGGGAGGGGGAACACTGAAGCTTTCTTT
CAWTVDYGRGNTEAFF
>many|TRBJ2-3|TRBD1|TRBV6-5
TGTGCCAGCAGCCCCTTAGAGGGGGCGACCACAGATACGCAGTATTTT
CASSPLEGATTDTQYF
>NA|TRBJ2-1|TRBD2|TRBV4-3
TGCGCCAGCAGCCAAGAACCTAGCGGATCCTACAATGAGCAGTTCTTC
CASSQEPSGSYNEQFF
>few|TRBJ1-1|NA|TRBV20-1
TGCAGTGCTAGACAGGGTCGGAACACTGAAGCTTTCTTT
CSARQGRNTEAFF
>NA|TRBJ2-3|NA|TRBV4-3
TGCGCCAGCAGCCAAGCGAGGACATCCAATAGCACAGATACGCAGTATTTT
CASSQARTSNSTDTQYF
>few|TRBJ1-6|NA|TRBV27
TGTGCCACCCATCCGTTTGGGGGGAACAATTCACCCCTCCACTTT
CATHPFGGNNSPLHF
>many|TRBJ1-2|NA|TRBV12-5
TGTGCTAGTGGTGCCGGGAGGGACAAGAACTATGGCTACACCTTC
CASGAGRDKNYGYTF
>many|TRBJ2-6|NA|TRBV14
TGTGCCAGCAGCCAAGACTTGGGACTGTCGGTCTCTGGGGCCAACGTCCTGACTTTC
CASSQDLGLSVSGANVLTF
>many|TRBJ1-5|NA|TRBV21-1
TGTGCCAGCAGTGACAGGAGTAGCAATCAGCCCCAGCATTTT
CASSDRSSNQPQHF
>few|TRBJ1-5|NA|TRBV19
TGTGCCAGTAGTACCTGGGCAGGGGGCAATCAGCCCCAGCATTTT
CASSTWAGGNQPQHF
>few|TRBJ1-3|NA|TRBV6-2/TRBV6-3
TGTGCCAGCAGGCGACAGGACAACTCTGGAAACACCATATATTTT
CASRRQDNSGNTIYF
>many|TRBJ2-5|NA|TRBV20-1
TGCAGTGCTAGGGTGAGGGTGGAGACCCAGTACTTC
CSARVRVETQYF
>many|TRBJ2-7|TRBD1|TRBV4-1
TGCGCCAGCAGCCTAAACTTACAGGGGGGAGTGAACGAGCAGTACTTC
CASSLNLQGGVNEQYF
>NA|TRBJ2-7|TRBD1|TRBV20-1
TGCAGTGCTGAGACCGGGACAGGCTCCTACGAGCAGTACTTC
CSAETGTGSYEQYF
>NA|TRBJ1-1|NA|TRBV7-8
TGTGCCAGCAACCTGACCCGGGGAGGCACTGAAGCTTTCTTT
CASNLTRGGTEAFF
>NA|TRBJ2-3|NA|TRBV20-1
TGCAGTGCTCACCAGGGAGACGGCACAGATACGCAGTATTTT
CSAHQGDGTDTQYF
>many|TRBJ2-7|TRBD1|TRBV28
TGTGCCAGCAGTTTGGGGACAGTTTCCTACGAGCAGTACTTC
CASSLGTVSYEQYF
>NA|TRBJ1-1|NA|TRBV12-3/TRBV12-4
TGTGCCAACAGTTCTACAGGGGAAGCTTTCTTT
CANSSTGEAFF
>many|TRBJ2-4|NA|TRBV20-1
TGCAGTGCAACAGCGGGCCGGGCCAAAAACATTCAGTACTTC
CSATAGRAKNIQYF
>many|TRBJ2-3|TRBD2|TRBV20-1
TGCAGTGCTGACGTTGGACTAGCGGGATCGTATAGAGATACGCAGTATTTT
CSADVGLAGSYRDTQYF
>many|TRBJ2-1|TRBD2|TRBV14
TGTGCCAGCAGCCAATATAGCGGGAGGTCGGACAATGAGCAGTTCTTC
CASSQYSGRSDNEQFF